These 27 T cell receptor beta chains were all obtained from the same sample, sequenced in a study of T cell clonality in common variable immunodeficiency. Data came from immunoSEQ multiplex PCR; TCRdb stores just in-frame clones and leaves some out. This table holds under 50,000 clones with no singletons; the top ten claim approximately 6.2%. Input material: peripheral blood mononuclear cells. These receptors were taken from a person aged 18 to 69 in good health.

This clone was counted many times. CDR3: CASSQDFGAGNTDTQYF. CDR3 bases read: TGTGCCAGCAGCCAAGATTTCGGCGCGGGGAACACAGATACG. This chain joins TRBV4-2 and TRBJ2-3, with D possibly being TRBD2 (6 bases). The read stops 3 residues short of the end of the CDR3; the missing end is completed from the germline J gene. The CDR3 length is 17 residues. Germline V CDR1 and CDR2: LGHNA, YNFKEQ. The V gene lost 0 bases and the J gene lost 2 bases, with 15 bases spanning the gap.

This clone was detected many times. The read gets to within 3 residues of the CDR3 end, and the germline J gene fills in the rest. The V and J genes are TRBV2 and TRBJ2-1, with TRBD2 identical over 9 bases. V lost 4 bases and J lost 8; bases outside the gene matches: 6. The length of the CDR3 is 14 residues. The germline gives CDR1 SNHLY, CDR2 FYNNEI. This CDR3 is CASSVRGGADEQFF. CDR3 bases read: TGTGCCAGCAGTGTTCGCGGGGGGGCCGATGAG. The full variable domain, completed using reference TRBV2 and TRBJ2-1, is EPEVTQTPSHQVTQMGQEVILRCVPISNHLYFYWYRQILGQKVEFLVSFYNNEISEKSEIFDDQFSVERPDGSNFTLKIRSTKLEDSAMYFCASSVRGGADEQFFGPGTRLTVL.

This clone was seen at least ten times. The read finishes 3 residues shy of the CDR3 end, and the germline J gene is used to complete it. The genes are TRBV6-2 or TRBV6-3 and TRBJ1-2; D is perhaps TRBD1 (6 bases). This CDR3 region has 13 residues. Per germline, CDR1 MNHEY and CDR2 SVGEGT. V shed 6 bases and J shed 3 bases, with 11 bases lying between them. The CDR3 bases that were read are TGTGCCAGCAGACCTACAGGGTACTATGGC. Protein sequence: CASRPTGYYG. The complete CDR3 sequence is CASRPTGYYGYTF.

A word on this clone: The read ends 3 residues shy of where the CDR3 ends; the end is completed using the germline J gene. This chain links TRBV6-2 or TRBV6-3 with TRBJ1-4, with a weak D call TRBD1 (6 bases). This CDR3 is built from 16 residues. Germline V gene sequence: CDR1 MNHEY, CDR2 SVGEGT. CDR3: CASSSPATGKNPPLFF. Incomplete CDR3 DNA: TGTGCCAGCAGTTCCCCCGCCACAGGGAAGAATCCACCA.

This clone was recorded at least ten times. The read terminates 3 residues before the CDR3 end, so the remaining end is supplied by the germline J gene. This chain uses TRBV5-1 with TRBJ1-2; D is perhaps TRBD1 (6 bases). CDR1 is SGHRS, CDR2 YFSETQ, per germline. CDR3 length: 16 amino acids. With 4 bases removed from V and 3 bases from J, the gap between germline ends came to 19 bases. The CDR3 region is CASSPHLDRSDYGYTF. Partial CDR3 DNA: TGCGCCAGCAGCCCCCACTTGGACAGAAGCGACTATGGC.

This clone was seen repeatedly, ten times or more. The sequenced fragment ends 3 residues before the CDR3 boundary, so the rest is inferred from the germline J gene. V gene TRBV5-1 combines with J gene TRBJ2-3, with unresolved D. The CDR3 consists of 13 residues. V was shortened by 4 bases and J by 6 bases, with 12 bases between the two germline ends. Germline assignment: CDR1 SGHRS and CDR2 YFSETQ. CDR3 bases read: TGCGCCAGCAGCGATCCCATACGGGATACG. Translating gives CASSDPIRDT. The entire CDR3 protein is CASSDPIRDTQYF. Full variable domain (rest looked up from reference TRBV5-1 and TRBJ2-3): KAGVTQTPRYLIKTRGQQVTLSCSPISGHRSVSWYQQTPGQGLQFLFEYFSETQRNKGNFPGRFSGRQFSNSRSEMNVSTLELGDSALYLCASSDPIRDTQYFGPGTRLTVL.

This clone occurred many times. Read sequence stops 3 residues before the CDR3 end, and the germline J gene provides the missing end. The V and J genes are TRBV5-1 and TRBJ2-1; TRBD1 might be the D (5 bases). The ends were cut back, 0 bases at V and 5 bases at J, with 12 bases in the middle. The CDR3 sequence is 15 residues long. Per germline, CDR1 SGHRS and CDR2 YFSETQ. CDR3 DNA (partial): TGCGCCAGCAGCTTGGCCTTGGTCAGGGACAATGAG. It is translated as CASSLALVRDNE. The full CDR3 reads CASSLALVRDNEQFF.

This clone was detected many times. The read comes to an end 3 residues before the CDR3 does, leaving the germline J gene to fill in the end. This chain uses TRBV12-3 or TRBV12-4 with TRBJ2-3; D possibly corresponds to TRBD2 (6 bases). The CDR3 totals 16 residues. Deletions cut 5 bases from V and 4 bases from J, with 19 bases between. The part of the CDR3 DNA that was read is TGTGCCAGCAGTACCTTGGGCGGGGAGGCTTCAGATACG. This translates into CASSTLGGEASDT. The entire CDR3 is CASSTLGGEASDTQYF.

This clone has a handful of counts. The read terminates 3 residues before the CDR3 end, so the remaining end is supplied by the germline J gene. V gene TRBV20-1 combines with J gene TRBJ2-3; TRBD2 might be the D (6 bases). Germline V CDR1 and CDR2: DFQATT, SNEGSKA (reference sequence). V was cut by 3 bases and J by 2 bases, with 12 bases left in between. This CDR3 spans 14 amino acids. The CDR3 loop is CSASRAGNTDTQYF. The sequenced part of the CDR3 DNA is TGCAGTGCTAGCCGGGCGGGGAACACAGATACG.

This clone showed up many times. The read ends 3 residues shy of where the CDR3 ends; the end is completed using the germline J gene. The chain uses TRBV13 and TRBJ2-1; 11 bases agree with TRBD1. The germline V gene encodes CDR1 PRHDT and CDR2 FYEKMQ (reference sequence). The CDR3 is made up of 15 amino acids. With 3 bases clipped from V and 3 bases from J, the junction kept 1 base outside the gene matches. CDR3 in amino acids: CASSLGQGDYNEQFF. The sequenced CDR3 bases are TGTGCCAGCAGCTTGGGACAGGGGGACTACAATGAG.

This clone was seen ten or more times. Read coverage stops 3 residues before the CDR3 terminus; the germline J gene supplies the remainder. This chain connects TRBV19 to TRBJ1-4; TRBD1 matches at 8 bases. The CDR3 has 15 amino acids. V shed 5 bases, J shed 4 bases, and the junction held 6 bases outside the gene matches. Germline CDR1 and CDR2: LNHDA and SQIVND (reference sequence). CDR3 DNA (partial): TGTGCCAGTAGTGCCCGGGACAGGTTTAATGAAAAA. Its protein product is CASSARDRFNEK. The CDR3 reads in full as CASSARDRFNEKLFF.

This clone was recorded a few times. The CDR3 extends 3 residues past the end of the read, so its final part is completed from the germline J gene. The rearrangement links TRBV10-2 to TRBJ2-1, with TRBD1 matching over 9 bases. CDR1 is WSHSY, CDR2 SAAADI, per germline. The CDR3 consists of 12 residues. J lost 9 bases, V lost 5 bases, and 2 bases had no gene match. Incomplete CDR3 DNA: TGCGCCAGCAGTCCGGGACAGGGTGAG. This sequence encodes CASSPGQGE. The complete CDR3 reads CASSPGQGEQFF.

This clone was recorded many times. The read falls 3 residues short of the CDR3 end, and the missing part is taken from the germline J gene. The rearrangement joins TRBV30 to TRBJ2-1; D may be TRBD1 (5 bases). The CDR3 spans 15 residues. The V gene's germline CDR1 is GTSNPN and CDR2 SVGIG (reference sequence). V shed 0 bases and J shed 2 bases, with 11 bases lying between them. The CDR3 spells CAWSVRQGPYNEQFF. The DNA read from the CDR3 is TGTGCCTGGAGTGTAAGGCAGGGCCCCTACAATGAG.

This clone was seen only a few times. Read data end 3 residues before the CDR3 end; the end is taken from the germline J gene. The chain is built from TRBV2 and TRBJ2-5, with D tentatively TRBD2 (7 bases). The length of the CDR3 is 14 residues. Germline V gives CDR1 SNHLY, CDR2 FYNNEI. V lost 6 bases and J lost 4, with 15 bases in between. CDR3 amino acids: CASRARGGRETQYF. The sequenced CDR3 bases are TGTGCCAGCAGGGCGAGGGGGGGCCGAGAGACC.

This clone was picked up many times. The read ends 3 residues shy of where the CDR3 ends; the end is completed using the germline J gene. This rearrangement joins TRBV11-2 to TRBJ2-3, with D maybe TRBD2 (6 bases). Germline V gene sequence: CDR1 SGHAT, CDR2 FQNNGV. This CDR3 contains 14 residues. The V gene lost 2 bases and the J gene lost 8 bases, with 14 bases spanning the gap. Incomplete CDR3 DNA: TGTGCCAGCAGCTTATATGTCATGGGGGGTACG. This codes for CASSLYVMGGT. Given in full, the CDR3 is CASSLYVMGGTQYF.

This clone was seen many times. One end of the junction varies from germline; a read error may be responsible. CDR3 amino acids: CASSPHGQEGGSPLFF. Incomplete CDR3 DNA: TGCGCCAGCAGCCCTCACGGACAGGAGGGCGGTTCACCG. This chain links TRBV4-2 with TRBJ2-2, with D tentatively TRBD1 (7 bases). The read comes to an end 3 residues before the CDR3 does, leaving the germline J gene to fill in the end. Per germline, CDR1 LGHNA and CDR2 YNFKEQ. The CDR3 has 16 residues.

There are many counts of this clone. The read is 3 residues too short to cover the CDR3 end, so that end is filled in from the germline J gene. The chain is built from TRBV29-1 and TRBJ2-3, with D perhaps TRBD1 (5 bases). From germline, CDR1 is SQVTM and CDR2 ANQGSEA. The ends were cut back, 3 bases at V and 0 bases at J, with 10 bases in the middle. CDR3 length equals 14 residues. This CDR3 reads CSVDNRQSTDTQYF. The DNA read from the CDR3 is TGCAGCGTTGACAACAGACAGAGCACAGATACG.

This clone was detected ten times or more. The read ends 3 residues before the CDR3 terminus; that terminus is restored from the germline J gene. The genes are TRBV19 and TRBJ1-1; the D gene is possibly TRBD1 (5 bases). V was shortened by 5 bases and J by 2 bases, with 12 bases between the two germline ends. Germline-derived CDR1 and CDR2 are LNHDA and SQIVND (reference sequence). The CDR3 extends over 14 amino acids. The DNA read from the CDR3 is TGTGCCAGTAGTCTGGGGCAGCGAAACACTGAA. Translating it yields CASSLGQRNTE. The CDR3, in full, reads CASSLGQRNTEAFF.

In its sample, this clone was seen many times. The CDR3 end lies 3 residues beyond the end of the read and is filled in from the germline J gene. The V gene is TRBV20-1, the J gene TRBJ2-3; tentatively, D is TRBD1 (5 bases). Germline loops: CDR1 DFQATT, CDR2 SNEGSKA (reference sequence). This CDR3 is 15 amino acids long. Trimming stripped 4 bases from V and 1 base from J, with 15 bases between. CDR3 bases read: TGCAGTGCTATTGACAGTGGCAGGGGCACAGATACG. It encodes CSAIDSGRGTDT. The CDR3 in its entirety is CSAIDSGRGTDTQYF.

This clone was counted many times. The observed sequence ends 3 residues before the CDR3 terminus, with the missing tail filled in from the germline J gene. The genes are TRBV7-8 and TRBJ2-6; D is tentatively TRBD1 or TRBD2 (7 bases each). CDR3 size: 15 residues. Germline CDR1 and CDR2: SGHVS and FQNEAQ. Trimming shortened V by 5 bases and J by 10 bases, and 18 bases separated the two germline ends. CDR3 DNA, as far as it was read: TGTGCCAGCAGCGAAGCGGGACAGCGACGTAACGTC. Protein sequence: CASSEAGQRRNV. The full CDR3 is CASSEAGQRRNVLTF. Based on the CDR3 plus reference TRBV7-8 and TRBJ2-6, the full variable domain is GAGVSQSPRYKVAKRGQDVALRCDPISGHVSLFWYQQALGQGPEFLTYFQNEAQLDKSGLPSDRFFAERPEGSVSTLKIQRTQQEDSAVYLCASSEAGQRRNVLTFGAGSRLTVL.

Ten or more counts support this clone. Coverage ceases 3 residues before the CDR3 finishes, and the germline J gene fills in the end. The chain employs TRBV6-4 and TRBJ1-2; a weak D match, TRBD1 (5 bases). Trimming stripped 7 bases from V and 4 bases from J, with 10 bases between. The CDR3 has 12 residues. Germline V gives CDR1 MRHNA, CDR2 SNTAGT. The CDR3 bases that were read are TGTGCCAGCAAGGAGGGGTTCTATGGC. Translated, it gives CASKEGFYG. The CDR3 reads in full as CASKEGFYGYTF.

This clone was seen at least ten times. The read terminates 3 residues before the CDR3 end, so the remaining end is supplied by the germline J gene. The chain links TRBV7-8 to TRBJ1-5; tentative D call: TRBD1 (5 bases). The CDR3 totals 15 residues. CDR1 and CDR2 (germline): SGHVS, FQNEAQ. Trimming left V 5 bases short and J 4 bases short, with 15 bases between. CDR3 sequence: CASSPFPGVNQPQHF. CDR3 DNA, as far as it was read: TGTGCCAGCAGCCCCTTCCCGGGGGTTAATCAGCCC.

This clone was observed many times. The read terminates 3 residues ahead of where the CDR3 ends, so the germline J gene completes it. The chain uses TRBV20-1 and TRBJ1-4; 7 positions match TRBD1. Per germline, CDR1 DFQATT and CDR2 SNEGSKA (reference sequence). V gave up 4 bases and J gave up 3 bases; unmatched junction bases: 8. This CDR3 region has 15 residues. The covered CDR3 bases are TGCAGTGCTACGTATTACAGGGGAGCTAATGAAAAA. Protein product: CSATYYRGANEK. The whole CDR3 is CSATYYRGANEKLFF.

This clone was recorded at least ten times. The sequence runs out 3 residues before the end of the CDR3; the remainder is reconstructed from the germline J gene. J is TRBJ1-1 and V is TRBV27; 9 nucleotides match TRBD1. There are 14 residues in the CDR3. Germline CDR1 reads MNHEY; CDR2 reads SMNVEV (reference sequence). J was trimmed by 3 bases and V by 5 bases; bases with no gene match: 4. The DNA read from the CDR3 is TGTGCCAGCAGTCGGGACAGGGCTCACACTGAA. Translation gives CASSRDRAHTE. The entire CDR3 protein is CASSRDRAHTEAFF.

This clone was recorded many times. The read terminates 3 residues before the CDR3 end, so the remaining end is supplied by the germline J gene. This chain joins TRBV4-2 and TRBJ1-2; TRBD1 matches 10 bases. Germline lookup yields CDR1 LGHNA and CDR2 YNFKEQ. V trimming: 4 bases; J trimming: 1 base; junction bases outside the gene matches: 9. The CDR3 sequence is 17 residues long. Here the CDR3 reads CASSRGQGGVDNYGYTF. The part of the CDR3 DNA that was read is TGTGCCAGCAGCCGAGGACAGGGGGGTGTGGATAACTATGGC.

Many counts were recorded for this clone. The read terminates 3 residues ahead of where the CDR3 ends, so the germline J gene completes it. The J gene is TRBJ2-5, the V gene TRBV7-7; D gene ambiguous. V was clipped by 0 bases and J by 5 bases, with 7 bases between them. CDR3 length: 13 amino acids. In germline, CDR1 is SSHAT, CDR2 FNYEAQ (reference sequence). CDR3 sequence: CASSLAPRETQYF. The covered CDR3 bases are TGTGCCAGCAGCTTAGCGCCCCGGGAGACC.

In its sample, this clone was seen many times. The read halts 3 residues ahead of the CDR3 end, with the missing end drawn from the germline J gene. The V gene is TRBV10-1, the J gene TRBJ2-3, with 10 bases fitting TRBD2. This CDR3 region has 15 residues. With V trimmed by 2 bases and J by 1 base, 0 bases remained unmatched. Germline V gene data show CDR1 as WNHNN and CDR2 as SYGVQD (reference sequence). CDR3 protein: CASSEGLAGTDTQYF. CDR3 DNA, as far as it was read: TGCGCCAGCAGTGAGGGACTAGCGGGCACAGATACG.